Detailed here is one T cell receptor (beta chain). Its antigen is still unknown. Base qualities were left out, and no much larger clone turns up one base away. This sample was included in a study of shared clonotypes between healthy human individuals (dated by TCRdb to 2020 to 2021). Regarding the complete study: The cohort included three men and a couple of women between 18 and 49 years of age. Each donor's leukapheresis produced roughly between roughly 0.9 and 8.9 billion PBMCs. To estimate repertoire size and how much clonotypes are shared between individuals, the study performed deep sequencing of blood TCR repertoires from a few healthy adults. Per donor, three plates each were used for CD4 naive and CD4 memory, two for CD8 naive, and one for CD8 memory. Libraries were prepared and TCR repertoires were sequenced by different laboratories using diverse techniques, in order to increase sequencing depth and limit assay-specific biases.

Using the deep immunoSEQ assay, multiplex PCR amplified TCR CDR3 regions from genomic DNA. Extracted genomic DNA from each cell subset was distributed evenly across all wells of several immunoSEQ 96-well plates, and each plate was treated as a replicate. For sorted subsets, about 220 ng of genomic DNA, equivalent to some 30,000 T cell genomes, went into each replicate PCR. Purified libraries were quantified with a Qubit 3.0 fluorometer, sized on a Bioanalyzer 2100, and re-quantified with the KAPA Library Quantification kit. Each immunoSEQ 96-well plate was sequenced on its own single-read 150-cycle Illumina NextSeq 550 flow cell. Under the source paper's analysis protocol: Because the immunoSEQ output included only junctional sequences and no quality scores, the filtering could not be the same as the filtering used for full-length reads. To assign V/J genes and CDR3, sequences were annotated against IMGT germline references using PyIR, a Python wrapper for IgBLAST v1.9. Reads with weak V/J assignments (E-value above 1e-6), missing CDR3, stop codons, out-of-frame junctions, or ambiguous translated residues were removed. V3J clonotypes were defined as sequences sharing an identical inferred V gene, J gene, and CDR3 amino acid sequence. Percentage overlap between repertoires was computed as shared unique clonotypes divided by the size of the smaller repertoire. Richness of each repertoire was evaluated using RTK rarefaction, the Chao1 estimator, and Recon v2.1 estimates of unobserved clonotypes. Generation probabilities were computed with OLGA for all TCRbeta clonotypes obtained by the gDNA method from a handful of donors. In TCRdb, the immuneACCESS table is reduced to in-frame sequences with V and J assigned. These tables do not hold every clone; where another copy was compared, an unresolved V gene accounts for under half, and the others remain unexplained. The DNA gave D and trimming, while V, J and clone size come from that table. In all, the sample holds millions of clones, and about 92% of those were seen once. The ten most abundant clones make up about 1.5% of the sample.

CD8 naive samples were obtained by positive selection for CCR7 among CD45RO-negative cells, yielding a CD45RA+CCR7+ population from which TemRA cells were excluded. Healthy HIV-negative adults with no recently reported acute infections or vaccinations were included as donors. Every donor was a Caucasian adult residing in Nashville, Tennessee, USA. Blood was obtained by leukapheresis, after which PBMCs were separated by Ficoll-Histopaque density gradient centrifugation and cryopreserved in liquid nitrogen vapor phase. Analytical flow cytometry was used to check the purity and quantity of each magnetically sorted T cell population. Each sorted fraction had its genomic DNA isolated and then quantified by UV absorbance on a Nanodrop 2000c. Paper-wide results and their limitations: Compared with non-shared clonotypes, the clonotypes found in all four sorted-subset donors had higher generation probabilities. Sampling was restricted to blood, and TCR repertoires in tissues likely differ from the TCR repertoires found in blood. When a handful of donors were compared, the shared fraction of clonotypes was 5% to 6.5% for naive CD4, 3.5% for naive CD8, 2.3% for memory CD4, and around 0.4% for memory CD8. Naive subsets generally had larger estimated clonotype richness than memory subsets. The small number of donors limited the genetic and exposure-history diversity represented. Rarefaction of sorted-subset datasets indicated incomplete sequencing despite the large sequencing depth. Pairwise subsampling led to the expectation that sequencing depth would affect the degree of clonotype sharing among donors.

The TCR originated in a man between 18 and 35 years old in good health. Some clones in this sample may be carry-over from other donors' samples. Material for sequencing was naive CD8+ T cells from PBMCs. The cell subset or site label corresponds to: CD45RA+CCR7+.

The CDR3 sequence is CSVTARASTDTQYF. The nucleotide sequence is given as TGCAGCGTTACGGCTAGGGCTAGCACAGATACGCAGTATTTT. The rearranged chain carries TRBV29-1 and TRBJ2-3; the D gene cannot be resolved reliably. V gives up 5 bases and J gives up 0 bases, and the segment between their germline ends measures 12 bases. The germline V gene provides CDR1 SQVTM and CDR2 ANQGSEA. From the cysteine through the phenylalanine, the CDR3 covers 14 amino acids. Of all the DNA, just the CDR3 is kept, 42 bases in frame from base 1.